This TCR beta chain is drawn from a study of blood T cell repertoires in COVID-19. Libraries were prepared by immunoSEQ multiplex PCR; TCRdb keeps only in-frame clonotypes and omits some of them. Of approximately 190,000 clones listed, 84% are singletons. Trimming cost V 4 bases and J 5 bases, with 12 bases left between them. Per germline, CDR1 SNHLY and CDR2 FYNNEI. This CDR3 has 15 residues. The receptor comes from a woman aged 25 to 39 who had been exposed to COVID-19. Sequencing was carried out using PBMCs or T cells enriched from blood (not recorded which). The chain recombines TRBV2 with TRBJ1-6, with D tentatively TRBD1 (6 bases). For the CDR3, the DNA is TGTGCCAGCAGTGTTCGGGACATCAATAATTCACCCCTCCACTTT. It translates to CASSVRDINNSPLHF.